This entry lists 28 T cell receptor beta chains sequenced from one sample in a study of blood T cell repertoires in COVID-19. Sequencing used immunoSEQ multiplex PCR; TCRdb keeps in-frame clones, though not all of them. The repertoire includes a few hundred thousand clones, over 75% of them detected once, and about 5.1% sits in the top ten. Sequencing used peripheral blood. These receptors were taken from a man aged 50-59 years with active or convalescent COVID-19.

The chain joins TRBV5-1 to TRBJ2-1; tentative D call: TRBD1 (7 bases). The V gene's germline CDR1 is SGHRS and CDR2 YFSETQ. The CDR3 has 19 amino acids. The V end was cut by 3 bases, the J end by 6 bases, with 28 bases between. The CDR3 sequence is CASSSDRATGTEGGNEQFF. The CDR3 coding sequence is TGCGCCAGCAGCTCAGACAGGGCAACCGGGACTGAGGGGGGCAATGAGCAGTTCTTC.

The gene calls are TRBV11-3 and TRBJ1-6, with TRBD1 as a possible D gene (6 bases). Germline CDR1 and CDR2: SGHNT and YENEEA. V dropped 5 bases and J dropped 9 bases, with 20 bases sitting between them. This CDR3 is 16 amino acids long. This CDR3 reads CASSPEGHRSISPLHF. The CDR3 DNA is TGTGCCAGCAGCCCTGAGGGACATCGAAGCATTTCACCCCTCCACTTT.

This chain joins TRBV7-9 and TRBJ2-1; D perhaps matches TRBD2 (6 bases). This CDR3 contains 14 residues. CDR1 is SEHNR and CDR2 is FQNEAQ in the germline V gene (reference sequence). V lost 4 bases, J lost 9 bases, and 16 bases lay in between. The CDR3 DNA is TGTGCCAGCAGCTCCTACTCGACTAGAGGTGAGCAGTTCTTC. Protein: CASSSYSTRGEQFF.

The DNA of the CDR3 is TGTGCCAGCAGTTGGGGGGTGGGTTTCGAGCAGTACTTC. It specifies CASSWGVGFEQYF. The V gene is TRBV5-6, the J gene TRBJ2-7, with D possibly being TRBD2 (6 bases). Trimming removed 5 bases at V and 6 bases at J, with 15 bases between. Per germline, CDR1 SGHDT and CDR2 YYEEEE. The CDR3 has 13 amino acids.

The sample holds a few counts of this clone. This rearrangement joins TRBV9 to TRBJ1-1, with a tentative D call TRBD1 (5 bases). V lost 3 bases, J lost 7 bases, and 13 bases lay in between. The CDR3 contains 13 residues. CDR1 and CDR2 (germline): SGDLS, YYNGEE. CDR3 nucleotides: TGTGCCAGCAGCGCCGTATTCGGGGGTGAAGCTTTCTTT. Protein: CASSAVFGGEAFF.

The CDR3 nucleotides read TGTGCCAGCAGCTTGGAGGGCAGGGGCAATGAGCAGTTCTTC. Residues: CASSLEGRGNEQFF. This chain uses TRBV5-4 with TRBJ2-1, with D perhaps TRBD1 (6 bases). V shed 0 bases and J shed 6 bases, with 10 bases lying between them. This CDR3 comprises 14 residues. Germline values: CDR1 SGHNT, CDR2 YYREEE (reference sequence).

The rearrangement uses TRBV18 and TRBJ1-6; 8 bases line up with TRBD1. Trimming removed 4 bases from V and 10 bases from J; junction bases left unmatched: 6. Germline-derived CDR1 and CDR2 are KGHSH and LQKENI. The CDR3 has 14 residues. The CDR3 protein is CASSLGQGGSPLHF. The CDR3 DNA reads TGTGCCAGCTCACTAGGACAGGGAGGATCACCCCTCCACTTT. The whole variable domain, remainder taken from reference TRBV18 and TRBJ1-6, is NAGVMQNPRHLVRRRGQEARLRCSPMKGHSHVYWYRQLPEEGLKFMVYLQKENIIDESGMPKERFSAEFPKEGPSILRIQQVVRGDSAAYFCASSLGQGGSPLHFGNGTRLTVT.

J is TRBJ2-3 and V is TRBV5-5; 10 bases are a match to TRBD1. CDR3 length: 16 amino acids. Germline-derived CDR1 and CDR2 are SGHKS and YYEKEE (reference sequence). V was pared by 4 bases and J by 5 bases, with 10 bases of the junction left unmatched. The CDR3: CASSRRDRGAGDTQYF. CDR3 bases: TGTGCCAGCAGCCGTAGGGACAGGGGAGCGGGAGATACGCAGTATTTT.

The chain links TRBV18 to TRBJ2-1, with 8 bases identical to TRBD1. The CDR3 length is 13 residues. Losses at the gene ends were 5 bases for V and 16 bases for J; bases not matched to a gene: 13. The germline V gene has CDR1 KGHSH and CDR2 LQKENI. The CDR3 nucleotides read TGTGCCAGCTCATTCCAGGGGGCTGACCTCGGCTTCTTC. Its translation is CASSFQGADLGFF.

The chain links TRBV28 to TRBJ2-6; the D is unclear. Trimming removed 11 bases from V and 0 bases from J, with 11 bases in between. Per germline, CDR1 MDHEN and CDR2 SYDVKM. The CDR3 totals 14 residues. The CDR3 sequence: CAVPSSSGANVLTF. In DNA form, the CDR3 reads TGTGCCGTGCCGTCGAGCTCTGGGGCCAACGTCCTGACTTTC.

This sequence joins TRBV18 and TRBJ2-7; D is possibly TRBD1 (6 bases). V lost 4 bases and J lost 3, with 22 bases in between. The CDR3 consists of 17 residues. Germline V lookup: CDR1 KGHSH, CDR2 LQKENI. CDR3 in DNA: TGTGCCAGCTCACAAAACACAGGGTCTGTGTCTTTCTACGAGCAGTACTTC. This translates into CASSQNTGSVSFYEQYF.

This clone appeared once. This chain links TRBV29-1 with TRBJ1-2; 12 bases are shared with TRBD1. The CDR3 spans 14 residues. The junction had 7 bases not matched to a gene; V was cut back by 3 bases and J by 8 bases. Germline V CDR1 and CDR2: SQVTM, ANQGSEA. The CDR3 protein is CSVEGTGGKRGYTF. CDR3 DNA sequence: TGCAGCGTTGAGGGGACAGGGGGCAAGAGGGGCTACACCTTC.

This chain uses TRBV27 with TRBJ2-7; 7 bases are a match to TRBD1. Trimming removed 2 bases from V and 6 bases from J; junction bases left unmatched: 4. CDR1 is MNHEY, CDR2 SMNVEV, per germline (reference sequence). The CDR3 is made up of 13 amino acids. CDR3 DNA sequence: TGTGCCAGCAGTTTAATAAGGGGGCGCGAGCAGTACTTC. It yields the protein CASSLIRGREQYF.

Here the CDR3 reads CASSFDSSYNEQFF. In DNA form, the CDR3 reads TGCGCCAGCAGCTTCGACTCGTCCTACAATGAGCAGTTCTTC. The V and J genes are TRBV5-1 and TRBJ2-1; D not certain. Germline values: CDR1 SGHRS, CDR2 YFSETQ. The ends were cut back, 2 bases at V and 1 base at J, with 7 bases in the middle. The CDR3 runs to 14 residues.

This chain links TRBV28 with TRBJ1-5, with D unresolved. CDR3 length: 14 amino acids. Germline V CDR1 and CDR2: MDHEN, SYDVKM. V lost 4 bases and J 0 bases, leaving 7 bases between the germline ends. CDR3 loop: CASSSWHSNQPQHF. The CDR3 coding sequence is TGTGCCAGCAGTTCTTGGCATAGCAATCAGCCCCAGCATTTT.

The V and J genes are TRBV2 and TRBJ1-2, with a possible D match to TRBD1 (6 bases). The CDR3 runs 14 residues. The germline V gene has CDR1 SNHLY and CDR2 FYNNEI. Trimming removed 10 bases from V and 4 bases from J, with 19 bases in between. The CDR3 reads CATVKRQESYGYTF. The CDR3 DNA reads as TGTGCCACGGTTAAGAGACAGGAATCCTATGGCTACACCTTC.

J is TRBJ2-1 and V is TRBV7-3; TRBD2 agrees at 11 bases. J gave up 0 bases and V 0 bases, and 10 bases lay outside the gene matches. CDR3 length: 20 residues. The germline V gene has CDR1 SGHTA and CDR2 FQGTGA. CDR3 in amino acids: CASSLTASSGRAISYNEQFF. As DNA, the CDR3 is TGTGCCAGCAGCTTAACCGCTAGTAGCGGGAGGGCCATCTCCTACAATGAGCAGTTCTTC.

The chain links TRBV6-5 to TRBJ1-2; maybe TRBD1 (6 bases). CDR1 and CDR2 (germline): MNHEY, SVGAGI. The CDR3 loop spans 12 amino acids. Trimming pared 6 bases from V and 4 bases from J, leaving 9 bases between. The CDR3 is CASSATGYGYTF. The CDR3, as DNA: TGTGCCAGCAGCGCGACAGGCTATGGCTACACCTTC.

The chain recombines TRBV7-2 with TRBJ2-1; D possibly corresponds to TRBD2 (5 bases). This CDR3 comprises 14 residues. Trimming cost V 5 bases and J 1 base, with 9 bases left between them. Looked up from germline, CDR1 is SGHTA and CDR2 is FQGNSA. CDR3 amino acids: CASSPLGSYNEQFF. In DNA, the CDR3 is TGTGCCAGCAGCCCACTAGGGTCCTACAATGAGCAGTTCTTC.

The chain combines TRBV11-3 with TRBJ2-1; tentative D call: TRBD1 (6 bases). CDR1 SGHNT and CDR2 YENEEA come from the germline V gene. The CDR3 is 14 amino acids. The V and J ends lost 2 bases and 5 bases respectively, with 10 bases between them. CDR3 sequence: CASSLPGQNNEQFF. The CDR3 DNA sequence: TGTGCCAGCAGCTTACCGGGACAAAACAATGAGCAGTTCTTC.

The chain combines TRBV2 with TRBJ1-5; 7 nucleotides match TRBD1. The J segment lost 0 bases and the V segment lost 6 bases, leaving 2 bases of the junction unmatched. The length of the CDR3 is 14 residues. Germline V CDR1 and CDR2: SNHLY, FYNNEI. The CDR3 nucleotides are TGTGCCAGCAGATACAGGGGTAGCAATCAGCCCCAGCATTTT. Protein: CASRYRGSNQPQHF.

This clone was seen just once. V gene TRBV10-2 combines with J gene TRBJ2-1, with TRBD2 identical over 7 bases. The J segment lost 7 bases and the V segment lost 6 bases, leaving 9 bases of the junction unmatched. This CDR3 spans 14 amino acids. From germline, CDR1 is WSHSY and CDR2 SAAADI. The CDR3 bases are TGCGCCAGCAGGCCAGCGGGAAACCCAAATGAGCAGTTCTTC. This gives the protein CASRPAGNPNEQFF.

The CDR3 region is CASSPGLAGLGSYEQYF. The CDR3 nucleotides read TGTGCCAGCAGCCCGGGACTAGCGGGATTGGGGTCCTACGAGCAGTACTTC. The chain combines TRBV5-4 with TRBJ2-7; TRBD2 agrees at 13 bases. CDR1 is SGHNT, CDR2 YYREEE, per germline (reference sequence). CDR3 length equals 17 residues. With 4 bases clipped from V and 1 base from J, the junction kept 8 bases outside the gene matches.

This chain connects TRBV7-2 to TRBJ2-1; possibly TRBD2 for D (7 bases). The V gene lost 8 bases and the J gene lost 4 bases, with 15 bases spanning the gap. CDR3 length: 14 residues. Germline assignment: CDR1 SGHTA and CDR2 FQGNSA. The CDR3 here is CASCHREGYNEQFF. The CDR3, as DNA: TGTGCCAGCTGTCACAGGGAGGGGTACAATGAGCAGTTCTTC.

The V gene is TRBV7-9, the J gene TRBJ2-7, with D perhaps TRBD1 (7 bases). Trimming removed 5 bases at V and 1 base at J, with 18 bases between. The CDR3 has 16 amino acids. Germline CDR1 SEHNR, CDR2 FQNEAQ (reference sequence). The CDR3 DNA reads as TGTGCCAGCAGCCGAGTAGGCGGGACAGAATCCTACGAGCAGTACTTC. This gives the protein CASSRVGGTESYEQYF.

The chain has TRBV6-2 or TRBV6-3 and TRBJ1-5; no definite D call. Germline-derived CDR1 and CDR2 are MNHEY and SVGEGT. There are 12 residues in the CDR3. V lost 5 bases and J lost 10, with 12 bases in between. CDR3 sequence: CASSLSVLPQHF. CDR3 DNA: TGTGCCAGCAGTCTCTCAGTCTTACCCCAGCATTTT.

The J gene is TRBJ2-3, the V gene TRBV5-1; 7 nucleotides match TRBD2. Per germline, CDR1 SGHRS and CDR2 YFSETQ. Losses at the gene ends were 0 bases for V and 3 bases for J; bases not matched to a gene: 4. The CDR3 is 15 amino acids. The CDR3 sequence: CASSLGGSRTDTQYF. The CDR3 nucleotides read TGCGCCAGCAGCTTGGGCGGGAGTAGGACAGATACGCAGTATTTT.

The chain joins TRBV5-1 to TRBJ1-2; tentatively, D is TRBD1 (6 bases). The V end was cut by 7 bases, the J end by 4 bases, with 26 bases between. This CDR3 spans 17 amino acids. Germline values: CDR1 SGHRS, CDR2 YFSETQ. CDR3 DNA sequence: TGCGCCAGCTCCCGTAACCCCGAACAGGGTTCGGCCTATGGCTACACCTTC. As protein: CASSRNPEQGSAYGYTF. The variable domain in full, completed from reference TRBV5-1 and TRBJ1-2, reads KAGVTQTPRYLIKTRGQQVTLSCSPISGHRSVSWYQQTPGQGLQFLFEYFSETQRNKGNFPGRFSGRQFSNSRSEMNVSTLELGDSALYLCASSRNPEQGSAYGYTFGSGTRLTVV.